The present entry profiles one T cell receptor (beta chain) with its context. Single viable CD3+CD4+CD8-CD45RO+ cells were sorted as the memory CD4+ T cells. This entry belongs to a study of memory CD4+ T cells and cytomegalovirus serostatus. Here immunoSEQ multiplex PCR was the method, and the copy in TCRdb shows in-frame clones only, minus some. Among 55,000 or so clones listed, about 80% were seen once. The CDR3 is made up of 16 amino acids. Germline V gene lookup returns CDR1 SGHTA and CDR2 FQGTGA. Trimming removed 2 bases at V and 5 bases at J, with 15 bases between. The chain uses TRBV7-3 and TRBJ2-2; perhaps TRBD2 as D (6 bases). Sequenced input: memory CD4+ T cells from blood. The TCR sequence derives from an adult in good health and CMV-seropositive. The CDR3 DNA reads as TGTGCCAGCAGCTTACATGGCGGGGCCGAAACCGGGGAGCTGTTTTTT. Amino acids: CASSLHGGAETGELFF.